Sequencing of this T cell receptor (beta chain) was carried out in a study of tissue T cells after allogeneic stem cell transplantation. Study results and caveats: Blood and spleen captured only part of the tissue TCR repertoire.

Using immunoSEQ multiplex PCR, the repertoire was profiled, and TCRdb retains in-frame clones only, with some absent. The sample shows some 5,000 clones, less than 35% of them seen only once. As concerns this clone: Its antigen is currently unknown. Gene names refer to mouse genes. The CDR3 end falls 1 residue outside the read, so it is completed with the germline J gene.

The CDR3 is 14 amino acids. Germline V gene data show CDR1 as KGHPV and CDR2 as FQNQEV (reference sequence). V lost 3 bases and J 4 bases, leaving 13 bases between the germline ends. Regarding time point: mouse harvest day 14 after allogeneic transplant. Tail vein injection delivered 10^7 T-cell-depleted bone marrow cells and 10^6 splenic CD5+ T cells. This clonotype originated in a female BALB/c mouse given C57BL/6 T cells with graft-versus-host disease after an allogeneic hematopoietic cell transplant. The chain couples TRBV26 to TRBJ2-7; perhaps TRBD2 as D (7 bases). The sequenced material came from skin. This CDR3 is CASSLKGGAYEQYF. Incomplete CDR3 DNA: TGTGCCAGCAGTCTAAAGGGGGGCGCGTATGAACAGTAC.